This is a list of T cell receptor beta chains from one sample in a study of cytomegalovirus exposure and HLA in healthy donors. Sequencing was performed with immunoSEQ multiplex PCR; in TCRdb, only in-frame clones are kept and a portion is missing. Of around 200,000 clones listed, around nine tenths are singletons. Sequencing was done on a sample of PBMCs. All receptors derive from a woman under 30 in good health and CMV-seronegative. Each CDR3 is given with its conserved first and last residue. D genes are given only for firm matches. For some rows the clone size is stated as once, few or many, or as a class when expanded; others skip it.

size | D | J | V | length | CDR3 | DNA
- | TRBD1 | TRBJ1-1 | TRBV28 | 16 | CASSLLGTGSFTEAFF | TGTGCCAGCAGTTTACTGGGGACAGGGTCGTTCACTGAAGCTTTCTTT
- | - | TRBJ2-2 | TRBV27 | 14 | CASQYPPLTGELFF | TGTGCCAGCCAGTACCCCCCTCTCACCGGGGAGCTGTTTTTT
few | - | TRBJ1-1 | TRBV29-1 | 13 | CSVTTTLNTEAFF | TGCAGCGTTACTACCACCCTGAACACTGAAGCTTTCTTT
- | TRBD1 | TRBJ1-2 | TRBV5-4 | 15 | CASSLGGTEYYGYTF | TGTGCCAGCAGCTTGGGTGGGACAGAGTATTATGGCTACACCTTC
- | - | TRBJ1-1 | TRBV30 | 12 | CAWGVGSREAFF | TGTGCCTGGGGTGTGGGGAGTAGGGAAGCTTTCTTT
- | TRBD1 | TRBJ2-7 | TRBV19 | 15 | CASSIGRDRGHEQYF | TGTGCCAGTAGTATAGGAAGGGACAGGGGACACGAGCAGTACTTC
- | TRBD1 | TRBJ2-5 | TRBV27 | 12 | CASRGQGETQYF | TGTGCCAGCCGAGGACAGGGAGAGACCCAGTACTTC
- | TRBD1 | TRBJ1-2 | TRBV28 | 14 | CASSYSTGSYGYTF | TGTGCCAGCAGTTACTCGACAGGGAGCTATGGCTACACCTTC
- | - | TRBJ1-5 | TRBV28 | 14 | CASSKQGYNQPQHF | TGTGCCAGCAGTAAACAGGGATACAATCAGCCCCAGCATTTT
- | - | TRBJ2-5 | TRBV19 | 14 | CASGDQRNQETQYF | TGTGCCAGCGGAGACCAGAGAAACCAAGAGACCCAGTACTTC
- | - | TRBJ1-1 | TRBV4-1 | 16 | CASSQSTLDLNTEAFF | TGCGCCAGCAGCCAATCAACCTTGGACTTGAACACTGAAGCTTTCTTT
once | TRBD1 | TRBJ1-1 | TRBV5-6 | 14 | CASSFSEQGAEAFF | TGTGCCAGCAGCTTTTCGGAGCAGGGGGCGGAAGCTTTCTTT
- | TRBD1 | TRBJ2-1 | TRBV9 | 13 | CASTGTGAVEQFF | TGTGCCAGCACCGGGACAGGGGCCGTCGAGCAGTTCTTC
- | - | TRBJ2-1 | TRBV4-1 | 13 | CASSRTEYNEQFF | TGCGCCAGCAGCCGGACAGAGTACAATGAGCAGTTCTTC
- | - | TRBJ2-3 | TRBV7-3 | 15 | CASSYRGLSTDTQYF | TGTGCCAGCAGCTACCGCGGACTTAGCACAGATACGCAGTATTTT
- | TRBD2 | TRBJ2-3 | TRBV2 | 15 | CASSEGGLVSDTQYF | TGTGCCAGCAGTGAAGGGGGACTAGTTTCAGATACGCAGTATTTT
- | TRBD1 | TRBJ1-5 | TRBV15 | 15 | CATSRDRGKGQPQHF | TGTGCCACCAGCAGGGACAGGGGGAAAGGACAGCCCCAGCATTTT
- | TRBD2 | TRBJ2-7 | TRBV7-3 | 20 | CASSSPRTSGRRLGNYEQYF | TGTGCCAGCAGCTCCCCTCGGACTAGCGGGAGACGCCTAGGCAACTACGAGCAGTACTTC
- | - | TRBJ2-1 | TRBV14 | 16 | CASSYRRQTQFNEQFF | TGTGCCAGCAGCTACCGACGACAGACCCAATTCAATGAGCAGTTCTTC
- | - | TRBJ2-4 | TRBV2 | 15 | CASSVADGGWNIQYF | TGTGCCAGCAGTGTTGCGGATGGGGGCTGGAACATTCAGTACTTC
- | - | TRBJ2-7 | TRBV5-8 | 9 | CASMAEQYF | TGTGCCAGCATGGCCGAGCAGTACTTC
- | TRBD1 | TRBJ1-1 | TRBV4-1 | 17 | CASTQWDRGLRHTEAFF | TGCGCCAGCACCCAATGGGACAGGGGGCTGAGACACACTGAAGCTTTCTTT
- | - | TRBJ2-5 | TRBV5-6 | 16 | CASSSKRLALLETQYF | TGTGCCAGCAGCTCGAAAAGACTTGCGCTTTTAGAGACCCAGTACTTC